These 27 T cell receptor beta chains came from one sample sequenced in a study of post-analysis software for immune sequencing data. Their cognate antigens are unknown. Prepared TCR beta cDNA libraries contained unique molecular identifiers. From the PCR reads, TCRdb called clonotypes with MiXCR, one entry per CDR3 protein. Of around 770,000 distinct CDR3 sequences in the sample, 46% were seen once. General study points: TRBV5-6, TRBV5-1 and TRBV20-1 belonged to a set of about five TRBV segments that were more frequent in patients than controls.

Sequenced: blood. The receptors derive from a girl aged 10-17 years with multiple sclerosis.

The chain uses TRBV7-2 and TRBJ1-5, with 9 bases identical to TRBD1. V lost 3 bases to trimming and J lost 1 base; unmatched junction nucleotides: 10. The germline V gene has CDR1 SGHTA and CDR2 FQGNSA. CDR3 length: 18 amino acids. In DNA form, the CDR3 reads TGTGCCAGCAGCTTGGACAGGGGATCGACGTGGAGCAATCAGCCCCAGCATTTT. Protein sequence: CASSLDRGSTWSNQPQHF.

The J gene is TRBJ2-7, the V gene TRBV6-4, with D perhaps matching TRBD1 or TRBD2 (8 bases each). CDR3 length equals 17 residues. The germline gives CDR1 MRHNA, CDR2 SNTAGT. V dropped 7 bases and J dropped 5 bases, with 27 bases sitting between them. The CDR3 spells CASTDRGGAGVLDEQYF. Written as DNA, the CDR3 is TGTGCCAGCACCGACAGGGGTGGAGCGGGAGTGTTGGACGAGCAGTACTTC.

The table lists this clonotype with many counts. As DNA, the CDR3 is TGTGCCAGCAGCTTGGGGGGGGGGAGGGTCAATCAGCCCCAGCATTTT. It translates to CASSLGGGRVNQPQHF. This sequence joins TRBV5-6 and TRBJ1-5; the D gene is possibly TRBD1 (5 bases). The V and J ends lost 0 bases and 3 bases respectively, with 13 bases between them. This CDR3 has 16 residues. Per germline, CDR1 SGHDT and CDR2 YYEEEE.

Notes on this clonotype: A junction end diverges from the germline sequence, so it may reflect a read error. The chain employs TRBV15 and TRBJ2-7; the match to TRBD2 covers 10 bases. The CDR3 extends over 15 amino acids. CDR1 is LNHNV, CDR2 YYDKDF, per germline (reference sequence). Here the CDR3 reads CATSGDQVAGGEQYF. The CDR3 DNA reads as TGTGCCACCAGCGGAGATCAAGTAGCGGGAGGCGAGCAGTACTTC.

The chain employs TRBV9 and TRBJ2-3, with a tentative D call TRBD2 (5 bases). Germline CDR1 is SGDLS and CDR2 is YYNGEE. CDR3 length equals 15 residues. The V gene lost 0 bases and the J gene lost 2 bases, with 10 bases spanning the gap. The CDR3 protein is CASSVARGITDTQYF. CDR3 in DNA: TGTGCCAGCAGCGTAGCTCGGGGAATCACAGATACGCAGTATTTT.

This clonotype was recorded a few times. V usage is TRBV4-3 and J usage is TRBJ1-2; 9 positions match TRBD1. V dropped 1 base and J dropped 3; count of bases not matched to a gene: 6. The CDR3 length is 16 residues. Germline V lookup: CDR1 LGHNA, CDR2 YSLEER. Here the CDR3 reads CASSQVPRDRDYGYTF. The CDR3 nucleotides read TGCGCCAGCAGCCAAGTACCCCGGGACAGGGACTATGGCTACACCTTC.

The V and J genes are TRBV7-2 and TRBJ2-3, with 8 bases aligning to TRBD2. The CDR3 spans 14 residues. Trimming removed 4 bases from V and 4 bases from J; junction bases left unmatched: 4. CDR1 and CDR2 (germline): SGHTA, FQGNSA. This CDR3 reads CASSWGLEADTQYF. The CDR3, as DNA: TGTGCCAGCAGCTGGGGACTAGAGGCAGATACGCAGTATTTT.

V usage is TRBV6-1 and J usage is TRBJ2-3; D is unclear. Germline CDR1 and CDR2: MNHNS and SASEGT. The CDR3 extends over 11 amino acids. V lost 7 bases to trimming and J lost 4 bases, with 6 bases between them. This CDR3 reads CASKWADTQYF. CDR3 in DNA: TGTGCCAGCAAGTGGGCAGATACGCAGTATTTT.

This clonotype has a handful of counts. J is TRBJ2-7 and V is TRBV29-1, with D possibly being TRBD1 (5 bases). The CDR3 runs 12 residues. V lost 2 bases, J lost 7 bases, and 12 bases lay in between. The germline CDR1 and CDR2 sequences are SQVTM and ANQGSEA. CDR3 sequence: CSVEKGAREQYF. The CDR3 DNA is TGCAGCGTTGAAAAAGGGGCGCGGGAGCAGTACTTC.

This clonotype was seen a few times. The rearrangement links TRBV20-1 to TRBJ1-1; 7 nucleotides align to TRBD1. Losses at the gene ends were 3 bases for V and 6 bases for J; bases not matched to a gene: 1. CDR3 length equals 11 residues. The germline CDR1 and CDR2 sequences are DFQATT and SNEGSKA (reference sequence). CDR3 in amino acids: CSASGTAEAFF. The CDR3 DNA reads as TGCAGTGCTAGTGGGACAGCTGAAGCTTTCTTT.

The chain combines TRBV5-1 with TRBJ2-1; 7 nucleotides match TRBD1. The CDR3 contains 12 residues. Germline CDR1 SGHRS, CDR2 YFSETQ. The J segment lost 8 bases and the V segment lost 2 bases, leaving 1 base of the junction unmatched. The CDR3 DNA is TGCGCCAGCAGCTTCACAGGGGATGAGCAGTTCTTC. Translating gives CASSFTGDEQFF.

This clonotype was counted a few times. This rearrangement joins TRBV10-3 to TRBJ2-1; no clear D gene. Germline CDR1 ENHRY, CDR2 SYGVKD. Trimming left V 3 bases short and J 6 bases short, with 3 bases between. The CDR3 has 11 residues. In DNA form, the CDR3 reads TGTGCCATCAGTGACAGCAATGAGCAGTTCTTC. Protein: CAISDSNEQFF.

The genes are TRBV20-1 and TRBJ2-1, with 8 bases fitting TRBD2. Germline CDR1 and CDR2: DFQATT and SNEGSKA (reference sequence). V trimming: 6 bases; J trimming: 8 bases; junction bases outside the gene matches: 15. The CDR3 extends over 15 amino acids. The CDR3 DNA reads TGCAGTGCCCTCGACCCCAGCGGGAGTAGGGATGAGCAGTTCTTC. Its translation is CSALDPSGSRDEQFF.

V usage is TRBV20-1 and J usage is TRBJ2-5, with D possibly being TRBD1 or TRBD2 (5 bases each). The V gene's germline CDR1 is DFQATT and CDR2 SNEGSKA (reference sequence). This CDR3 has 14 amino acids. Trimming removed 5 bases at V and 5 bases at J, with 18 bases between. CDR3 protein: CSAGGRQRWETQYF. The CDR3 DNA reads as TGCAGTGCTGGGGGACGGCAGCGTTGGGAGACCCAGTACTTC.

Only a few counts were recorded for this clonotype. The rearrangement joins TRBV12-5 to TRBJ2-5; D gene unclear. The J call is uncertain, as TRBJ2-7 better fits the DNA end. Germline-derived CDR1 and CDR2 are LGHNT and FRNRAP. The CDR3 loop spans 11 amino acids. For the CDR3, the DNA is TGTGCTAGCACAATAGAGTACGAGCAGTACTTC. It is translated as CASTIEYEQYF.

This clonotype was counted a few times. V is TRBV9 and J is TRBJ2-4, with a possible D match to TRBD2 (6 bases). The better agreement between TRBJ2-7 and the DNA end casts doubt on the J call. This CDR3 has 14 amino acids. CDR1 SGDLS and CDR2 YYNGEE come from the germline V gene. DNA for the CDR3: TGTGCCAGCAGCGTAGGGGGGGATACCTACGAGCAGTACTTC. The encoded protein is CASSVGGDTYEQYF.

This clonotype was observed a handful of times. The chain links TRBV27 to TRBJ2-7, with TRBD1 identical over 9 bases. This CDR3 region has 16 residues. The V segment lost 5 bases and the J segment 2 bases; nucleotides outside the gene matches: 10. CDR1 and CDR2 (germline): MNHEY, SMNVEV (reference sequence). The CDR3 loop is CASSPYPGQGAYEQYF. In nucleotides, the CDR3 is TGTGCCAGCAGTCCTTATCCGGGACAGGGCGCCTACGAGCAGTACTTC.

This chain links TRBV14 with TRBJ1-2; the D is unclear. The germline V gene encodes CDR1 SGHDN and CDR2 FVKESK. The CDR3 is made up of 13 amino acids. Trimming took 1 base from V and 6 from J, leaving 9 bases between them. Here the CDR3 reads CASSQAVGNGYTF. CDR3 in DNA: TGTGCCAGCAGCCAAGCGGTGGGAAATGGCTACACCTTC.

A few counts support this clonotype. CDR3 nucleotide sequence: TGCGCCAGCAGCTTGGTCCTAGCGGGAGGGGACTACGAGCAGTACTTC. Its translation: CASSLVLAGGDYEQYF. The V call is TRBV5-1, the J call TRBJ2-7, with 12 nucleotides matching TRBD2. The length of the CDR3 is 16 residues. Per the germline V gene, CDR1 is SGHRS and CDR2 is YFSETQ. J was trimmed by 3 bases and V by 0 bases; bases with no gene match: 4.

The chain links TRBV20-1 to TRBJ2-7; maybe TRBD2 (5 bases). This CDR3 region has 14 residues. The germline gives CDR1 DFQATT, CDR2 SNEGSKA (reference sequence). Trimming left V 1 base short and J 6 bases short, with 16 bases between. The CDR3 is CSARGGREWGEQYF. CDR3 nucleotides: TGCAGTGCTAGAGGAGGGCGCGAATGGGGCGAGCAGTACTTC.

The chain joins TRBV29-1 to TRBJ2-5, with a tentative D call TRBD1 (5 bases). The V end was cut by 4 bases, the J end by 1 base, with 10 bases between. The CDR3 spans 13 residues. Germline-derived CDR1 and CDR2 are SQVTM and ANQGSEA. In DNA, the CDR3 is TGCAGCGTTGGGGTTACAGGCCAAGAGACCCAGTACTTC. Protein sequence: CSVGVTGQETQYF.

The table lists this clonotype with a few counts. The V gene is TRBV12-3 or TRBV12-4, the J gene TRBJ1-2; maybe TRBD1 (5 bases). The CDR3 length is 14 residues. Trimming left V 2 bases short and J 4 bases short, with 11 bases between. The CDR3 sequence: CASSLTGGGYGYTF. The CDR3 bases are TGTGCCAGCAGTTTAACAGGTGGAGGCTATGGCTACACCTTC.

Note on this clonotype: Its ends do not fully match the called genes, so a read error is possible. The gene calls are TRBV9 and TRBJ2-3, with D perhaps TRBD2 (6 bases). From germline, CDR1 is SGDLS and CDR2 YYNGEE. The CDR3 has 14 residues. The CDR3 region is CASSVDGTGVTQYF. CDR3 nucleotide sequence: TGTGCCAGCAGTGTAGACGGAACGGGAGTAACGCAGTATTTT.

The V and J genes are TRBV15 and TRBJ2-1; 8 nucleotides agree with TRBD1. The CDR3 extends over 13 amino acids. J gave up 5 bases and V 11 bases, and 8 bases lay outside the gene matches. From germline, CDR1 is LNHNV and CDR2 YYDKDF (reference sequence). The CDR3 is CAARRQGNNEQFF. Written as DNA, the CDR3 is TGTGCCGCCCGTCGACAGGGGAACAATGAGCAGTTCTTC.

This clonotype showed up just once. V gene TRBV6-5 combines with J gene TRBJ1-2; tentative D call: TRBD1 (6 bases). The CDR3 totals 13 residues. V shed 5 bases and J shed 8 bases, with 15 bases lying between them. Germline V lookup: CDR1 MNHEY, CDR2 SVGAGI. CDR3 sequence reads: CASSEAGVKGYTF. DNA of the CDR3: TGTGCCAGCAGTGAGGCAGGGGTCAAGGGCTACACCTTC.

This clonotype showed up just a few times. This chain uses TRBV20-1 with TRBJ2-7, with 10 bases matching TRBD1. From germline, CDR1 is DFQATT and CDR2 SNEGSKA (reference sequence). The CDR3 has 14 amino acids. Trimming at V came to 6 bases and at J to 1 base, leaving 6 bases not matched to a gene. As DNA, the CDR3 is TGCAGTGCCCTCGGGGACAGGGGATCCTACGAGCAGTACTTC. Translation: CSALGDRGSYEQYF.

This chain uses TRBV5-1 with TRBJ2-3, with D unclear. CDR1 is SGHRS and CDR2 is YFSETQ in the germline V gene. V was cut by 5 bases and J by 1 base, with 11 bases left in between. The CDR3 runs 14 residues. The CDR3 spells CASRGYRGTDTQYF. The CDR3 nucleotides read TGCGCCAGCAGGGGGTATAGGGGCACAGATACGCAGTATTTT.